Shown below are 5 T cell receptor beta chains from a single sample sequenced in a study of T cells in Graves' hyperthyroidism and ophthalmopathy. What was amplified from RNA transcripts were TCR beta CDR3 regions. The HTBI primer set was used in a first-round RT-PCR of the TCR CDR3. TCRdb reanalysed the multiplex PCR reads using MiXCR and keeps one entry per CDR3 protein. Here the sample spans more than 300,000 distinct CDR3 sequences, 17% being singletons. Material for sequencing was blood. The receptor source for this set is a young woman with Graves' hyperthyroidism that later progressed to Graves' ophthalmopathy.

This clonotype was seen at least ten times. This chain connects TRBV3-1 to TRBJ2-4; D may be TRBD1 or TRBD2 (5 bases each). Germline CDR1 is LGHDT and CDR2 is YNNKEL (reference sequence). The CDR3 length is 13 residues. Trimming left V 4 bases short and J 1 base short, with 5 bases between. CDR3 sequence: CASSRGAKNIQYF. CDR3 DNA: TGTGCCAGCAGCCGGGGGGCCAAAAACATTCAGTACTTC.

This clonotype was seen ten or more times. The V gene is TRBV4-2, the J gene TRBJ2-2; D gene ambiguous. The CDR3 sequence is 16 residues long. Trimming pared 5 bases from V and 0 bases from J, leaving 13 bases between. CDR1 and CDR2 (germline): LGHNA, YNFKEQ. CDR3 region: CASSEGELPNTGELFF. CDR3 DNA: TGTGCCAGCAGCGAAGGCGAGCTCCCGAACACCGGGGAGCTGTTTTTT.

J is TRBJ2-1 and V is TRBV4-1, with TRBD2 matching 14 bases. Germline V gene sequence: CDR1 MGHRA, CDR2 YSYEKL. Trimming took 3 bases from V and 8 from J; bases not matched to a gene: 3. The CDR3 covers 15 residues. CDR3 DNA: TGCGCCAGCAGCCAGGGACTAGCGGGAGCTGATGAGCAGTTCTTC. Protein: CASSQGLAGADEQFF.

The CDR3 coding sequence is TGTGCCAGCAGCTCAACCACCGGGACAGCCGGGAGCTCCTACGAGCAGTACTTC. Translated, it gives CASSSTTGTAGSSYEQYF. The chain uses TRBV13 and TRBJ2-7; weak D call: TRBD1 (7 bases). Trimming stripped 4 bases from V and 0 bases from J, with 22 bases between. CDR1 is PRHDT and CDR2 is FYEKMQ in the germline V gene (reference sequence). The CDR3 is 18 amino acids.

Concerning this clonotype itself: A single base separates this from a much larger clone, so it may be a read error. J is TRBJ2-2 and V is TRBV29-1; D tentatively reads TRBD1 or TRBD2 (6 bases each). Looked up from germline, CDR1 is SQVTM and CDR2 is ANQGSEA. CDR3 length: 12 residues. The CDR3 here is CSVARTAGGLFF. CDR3 in DNA: TGCAGCGTTGCAAGGACAGCCGGGGGGCTGTTTTTT.